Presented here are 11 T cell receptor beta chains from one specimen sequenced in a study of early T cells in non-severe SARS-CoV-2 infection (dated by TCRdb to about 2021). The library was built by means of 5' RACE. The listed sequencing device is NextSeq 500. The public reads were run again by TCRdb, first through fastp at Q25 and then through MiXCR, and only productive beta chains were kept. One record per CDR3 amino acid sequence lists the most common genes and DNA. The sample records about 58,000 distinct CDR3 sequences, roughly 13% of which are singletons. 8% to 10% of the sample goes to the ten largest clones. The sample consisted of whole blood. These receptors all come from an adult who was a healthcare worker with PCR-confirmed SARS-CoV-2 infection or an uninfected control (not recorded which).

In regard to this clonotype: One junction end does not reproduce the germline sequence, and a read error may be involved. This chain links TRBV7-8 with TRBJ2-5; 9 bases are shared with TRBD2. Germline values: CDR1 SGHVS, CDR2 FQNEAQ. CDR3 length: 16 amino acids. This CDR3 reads CASSPGLAGPRETQCF. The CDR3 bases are TGTGCCAGCAGCCCGGGGCTAGCGGGACCAAGGGAGACCCAGTGCTTC.

In DNA form, the CDR3 reads TGTGCCAGCACCGGGGACAGGGCAGGTGGCTACACCTTC. This encodes CASTGDRAGGYTF. The rearrangement uses TRBV7-2 and TRBJ1-2; 9 nucleotides line up with TRBD1. The germline V gene has CDR1 SGHTA and CDR2 FQGNSA. After removal of 7 bases from V and 7 bases from J, the junction contained 7 bases not matched to a gene. This CDR3 spans 13 amino acids.

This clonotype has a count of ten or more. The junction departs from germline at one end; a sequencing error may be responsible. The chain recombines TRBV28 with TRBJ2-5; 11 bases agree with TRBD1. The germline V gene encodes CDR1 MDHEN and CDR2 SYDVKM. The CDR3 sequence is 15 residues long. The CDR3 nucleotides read TGCGCCAGCAGTACGCGGACAGGGGGCTTGGAGACCCAGTACTTC. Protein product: CASSTRTGGLETQYF.

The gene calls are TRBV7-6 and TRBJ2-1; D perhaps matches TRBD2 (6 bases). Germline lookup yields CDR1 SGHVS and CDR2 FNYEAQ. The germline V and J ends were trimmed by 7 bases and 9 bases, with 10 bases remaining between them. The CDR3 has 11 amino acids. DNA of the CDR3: TGTGCCAGCATACGGGGGTTTGAGCAGTTCTTC. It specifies CASIRGFEQFF.

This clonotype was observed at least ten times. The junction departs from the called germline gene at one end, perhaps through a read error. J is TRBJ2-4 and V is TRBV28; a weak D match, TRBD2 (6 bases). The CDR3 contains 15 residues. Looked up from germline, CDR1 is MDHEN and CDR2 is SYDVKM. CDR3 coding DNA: TGTGCCAGCAGTTCAGGAGGGCTAGCCCAAAACATTCAGTACTTC. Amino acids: CASSSGGLAQNIQYF. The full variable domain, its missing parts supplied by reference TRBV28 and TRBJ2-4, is DVKVTQSSRYLVKRTGEKVFLECVQDMDHENMFWYRQDPGLGLRLIYFSYDVKMKEKGDIPEGYSVSREKKERFSLILESASTNQTSMYLCASSSGGLAQNIQYFGAGTRLSVL.

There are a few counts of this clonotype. DNA for the CDR3: TGTGCCAGCAGCTTCAGGGGAGTAGCCTACAATGAGCAGTTCTTC. Translating it yields CASSFRGVAYNEQFF. The chain couples TRBV5-6 to TRBJ2-1; tentatively, D is TRBD1 (6 bases). Trimming shortened V by 2 bases and J by 2 bases, and 11 bases separated the two germline ends. The CDR3 is 15 amino acids. Looked up from germline, CDR1 is SGHDT and CDR2 is YYEEEE.

The CDR3 coding sequence is TGTGCCAGCAGCTTGGGACCATCGGGCGGCCGTGAAAAACTGTTTTTT. Its protein product is CASSLGPSGGREKLFF. The chain carries TRBV5-6 and TRBJ1-4; D is ambiguous. V was trimmed by 0 bases and J by 7 bases, leaving 16 bases between them. The V gene's germline CDR1 is SGHDT and CDR2 YYEEEE. The CDR3 runs to 16 residues.

CDR3 DNA: TGTGCCAGCAGTTCTCGTGACAGGGGTCACGATGAGCAGTTCTTC. This encodes CASSSRDRGHDEQFF. This chain uses TRBV27 with TRBJ2-1, with 8 positions matching TRBD1. Trimming removed 4 bases from V and 8 bases from J; junction bases left unmatched: 10. Germline-derived CDR1 and CDR2 are MNHEY and SMNVEV (reference sequence). CDR3 size: 15 residues.

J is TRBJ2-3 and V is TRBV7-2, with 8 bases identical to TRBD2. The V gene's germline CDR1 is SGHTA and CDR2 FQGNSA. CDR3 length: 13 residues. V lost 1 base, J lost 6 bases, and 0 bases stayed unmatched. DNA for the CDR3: TGTGCCAGCAGCTTAGGACTAGCGGATACGCAGTATTTT. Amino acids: CASSLGLADTQYF.

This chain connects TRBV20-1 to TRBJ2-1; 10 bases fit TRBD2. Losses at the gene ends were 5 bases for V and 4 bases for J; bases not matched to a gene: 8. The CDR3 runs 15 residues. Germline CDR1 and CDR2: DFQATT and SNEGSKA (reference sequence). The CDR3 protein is CSAPESGREYNEQFF. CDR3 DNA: TGCAGTGCTCCAGAGAGCGGGAGGGAATACAATGAGCAGTTCTTC.

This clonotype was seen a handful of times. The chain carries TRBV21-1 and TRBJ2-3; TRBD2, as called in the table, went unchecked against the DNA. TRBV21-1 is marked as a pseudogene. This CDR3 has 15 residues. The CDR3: CASSMKGQSGDTQYF. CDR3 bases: TGTGCCAGCAGCATGAAGGGCCAGTCGGGAGATACGCAGTATTTT.